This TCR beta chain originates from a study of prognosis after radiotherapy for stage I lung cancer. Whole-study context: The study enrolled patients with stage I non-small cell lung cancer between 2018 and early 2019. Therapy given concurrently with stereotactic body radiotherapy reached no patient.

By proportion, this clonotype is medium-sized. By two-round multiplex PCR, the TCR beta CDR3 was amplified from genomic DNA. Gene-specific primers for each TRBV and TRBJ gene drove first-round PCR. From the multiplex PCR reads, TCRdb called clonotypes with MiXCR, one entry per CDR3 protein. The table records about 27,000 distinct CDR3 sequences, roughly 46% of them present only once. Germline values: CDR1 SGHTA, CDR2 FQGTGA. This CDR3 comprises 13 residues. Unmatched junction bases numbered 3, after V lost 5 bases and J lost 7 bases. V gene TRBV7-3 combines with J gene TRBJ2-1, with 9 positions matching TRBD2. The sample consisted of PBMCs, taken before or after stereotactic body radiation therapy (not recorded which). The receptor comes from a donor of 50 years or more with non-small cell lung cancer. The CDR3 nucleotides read TGTGCCAGCAGCGCGGGGGGGTCGAATGAGCAGTTCTTC. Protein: CASSAGGSNEQFF.